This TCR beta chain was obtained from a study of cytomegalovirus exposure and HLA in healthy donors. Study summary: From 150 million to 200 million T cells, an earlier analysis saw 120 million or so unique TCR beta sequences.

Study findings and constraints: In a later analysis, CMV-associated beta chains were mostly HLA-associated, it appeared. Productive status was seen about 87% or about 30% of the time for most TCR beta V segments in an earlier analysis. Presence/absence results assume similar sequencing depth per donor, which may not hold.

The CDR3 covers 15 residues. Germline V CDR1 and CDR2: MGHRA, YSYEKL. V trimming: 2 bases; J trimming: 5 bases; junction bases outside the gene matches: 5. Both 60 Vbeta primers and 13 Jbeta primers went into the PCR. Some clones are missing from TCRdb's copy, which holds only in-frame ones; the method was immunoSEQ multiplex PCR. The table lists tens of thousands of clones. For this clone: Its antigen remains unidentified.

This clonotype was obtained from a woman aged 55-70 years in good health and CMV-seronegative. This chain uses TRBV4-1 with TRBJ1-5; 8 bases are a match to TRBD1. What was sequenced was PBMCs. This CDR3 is CASSQTGTGDQPQHF. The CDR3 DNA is TGCGCCAGCAGCCAAACCGGGACAGGCGATCAGCCCCAGCATTTT.